This entry lists 18 T cell receptor beta chains sequenced from one sample in a study of cytotoxic CD8 clonotypes in ibrutinib-treated CLL. TCRdb keeps only in-frame clones here, not all; method: immunoSEQ multiplex PCR. This repertoire shows more than 200,000 clones, under 80% found once; its top ten account for over 15%. This specimen consisted of PBMCs, obtained after 24 months of ibrutinib treatment. The origin of the receptors is a human donor with chronic lymphocytic leukemia.

In DNA, the CDR3 is TGTGCCAGCAGCGTAGAGGATTCCTACGAGCAGTACTTC. The encoded protein is CASSVEDSYEQYF. The chain carries TRBV9 and TRBJ2-7, with no clear D. V was shortened by 0 bases and J by 1 base, with 5 bases between the two germline ends. The germline V gene encodes CDR1 SGDLS and CDR2 YYNGEE. CDR3 size: 13 residues.

The gene calls are TRBV15 and TRBJ2-5, with 8 bases identical to TRBD1. After removal of 1 base from V and 2 bases from J, the junction contained 15 bases not matched to a gene. Germline CDR1 reads LNHNV; CDR2 reads YYDKDF (reference sequence). CDR3 length: 19 residues. The DNA for the CDR3 is TGTGCCACCAGCAGAGGACTCCCGGGACAGGATCGGAGACAAGAGACCCAGTACTTC. It codes for CATSRGLPGQDRRQETQYF.

The genes are TRBV7-6 and TRBJ2-7; D gene uncertain. The CDR3 is 15 amino acids. The germline V and J ends were trimmed by 1 base and 0 bases, with 10 bases remaining between them. Germline V gene sequence: CDR1 SGHVS, CDR2 FNYEAQ. The CDR3 sequence is CASSLVGAVSYEQYF. The CDR3 DNA reads TGTGCCAGCAGCTTAGTAGGAGCCGTCTCCTACGAGCAGTACTTC. Combining the CDR3 with reference TRBV7-6 and TRBJ2-7 gives the whole variable domain GAGVSQSPRYKVTKRGQDVALRCDPISGHVSLYWYRQALGQGPEFLTYFNYEAQQDKSGLPNDRFSAERPEGSISTLTIQRTEQRDSAMYRCASSLVGAVSYEQYFGPGTRLTVT.

This chain connects TRBV6-1 to TRBJ2-7; 7 nucleotides line up with TRBD2. The CDR3 has 12 residues. V dropped 5 bases and J dropped 2; count of bases not matched to a gene: 0. Per the germline V gene, CDR1 is MNHNS and CDR2 is SASEGT. For the CDR3, the DNA is TGTGCCAGCAGTCGGGAGGCCTACGAGCAGTACTTC. Translation gives CASSREAYEQYF.

V usage is TRBV6-1 and J usage is TRBJ2-5, with a weak D call TRBD2 (5 bases). This CDR3 contains 13 residues. CDR1 and CDR2 (germline): MNHNS, SASEGT. The ends were cut back, 8 bases at V and 0 bases at J, with 10 bases in the middle. CDR3: CASSAADQETQYF. Here the CDR3 DNA reads TGTGCCAGCTCAGCAGCGGACCAAGAGACCCAGTACTTC.

A note on this clone: A read error may be the cause here, since a much bigger clone is one base away. The genes are TRBV7-6 and TRBJ2-7; D is unresolved. CDR3 length equals 13 residues. Trimming took off 1 base at V and 2 bases at J, with 6 bases between the two ends. Germline CDR1 and CDR2: SGHVS and FNYEAQ. CDR3 in amino acids: CASSLGTTYEQYF. CDR3 sequence (DNA): TGTGCCAGCAGCTTAGGGACCACCTACGAGCAGTACTTC. The variable domain in full, completed from reference TRBV7-6 and TRBJ2-7, reads GAGVSQSPRYKVTKRGQDVALRCDPISGHVSLYWYRQALGQGPEFLTYFNYEAQQDKSGLPNDRFSAERPEGSISTLTIQRTEQRDSAMYRCASSLGTTYEQYFGPGTRLTVT.

This clone appeared once. The CDR3 DNA reads TGCGCCAGCAGCCTTACCGGGACAGGGGGCACTGAAGCTTTCTTT. This codes for CASSLTGTGGTEAFF. This chain uses TRBV5-1 with TRBJ1-1; 11 positions agree with TRBD1. Germline V gene sequence: CDR1 SGHRS, CDR2 YFSETQ. J gave up 4 bases and V 4 bases, and 6 bases lay outside the gene matches. The CDR3 is 15 residues long.

A remark on this clone: The junction does not match germline at one end; this may be a read error. The V and J genes are TRBV30 and TRBJ1-1; the match to TRBD1 covers 8 bases. Looked up from germline, CDR1 is GTSNPN and CDR2 is SVGIG (reference sequence). The CDR3 loop spans 10 amino acids. For the CDR3, the DNA is TGTGCCTGGAGTGAAAACAGGGGGAGTTTT. This gives the protein CAWSENRGSF.

This clone was detected a few times. The same CDR3 can be traced to other DNA sequences in this sample. The chain carries TRBV2 and TRBJ1-4; D unclear. The CDR3 contains 14 residues. Germline lookup yields CDR1 SNHLY and CDR2 FYNNEI. Between the trimmed V and J ends, which lost 3 bases and 4 bases, there was a span of 9 bases. Here the CDR3 reads CASSDGGSNEKLFF. The CDR3 DNA sequence: TGTGCCAGCAGTGATGGCGGGAGTAATGAAAAACTGTTTTTT.

This clone has more than one count but fewer than ten. The rearrangement joins TRBV9 to TRBJ2-5; possible D gene TRBD1, 5 bases. The CDR3 runs 14 residues. CDR1 SGDLS and CDR2 YYNGEE come from the germline V gene. V was pared by 3 bases and J by 2 bases, with 11 bases between. The CDR3 DNA follows: TGTGCCAGCAGCGCCCCAGGGATACAAGAGACCCAGTACTTC. Translation gives CASSAPGIQETQYF.

The rearrangement uses TRBV15 and TRBJ2-2, with D uncertain. CDR1 and CDR2 (germline): LNHNV, YYDKDF (reference sequence). The germline V and J ends were trimmed by 4 bases and 0 bases, with 15 bases remaining between them. The CDR3 spans 17 residues. In DNA, the CDR3 is TGTGCCACCAGCACCTTTGAAGCGAGTTCGAACACCGGGGAGCTGTTTTTT. Its translation: CATSTFEASSNTGELFF.

The chain links TRBV15 to TRBJ2-2; D may be TRBD2 (5 bases). The CDR3 length is 16 residues. V was clipped by 5 bases and J by 5 bases, with 18 bases between them. Germline values: CDR1 LNHNV, CDR2 YYDKDF (reference sequence). CDR3 bases: TGTGCCACCAGCCCAACGTTGGAGGAGAGGACCGGGGAGCTGTTTTTT. Translation: CATSPTLEERTGELFF.

The V call is TRBV27, the J call TRBJ2-2; possible D gene TRBD1, 6 bases. Germline CDR1 MNHEY, CDR2 SMNVEV (reference sequence). The germline V and J ends were trimmed by 6 bases and 1 base, with 9 bases remaining between them. The CDR3 extends over 14 amino acids. CDR3 protein: CASRMDRNTGELFF. The DNA for the CDR3 is TGTGCCAGCAGGATGGACAGGAACACCGGGGAGCTGTTTTTT.

The V gene is TRBV19, the J gene TRBJ2-3; 14 nucleotides agree with TRBD2. There are 18 residues in the CDR3. In germline, CDR1 is LNHDA, CDR2 SQIVND (reference sequence). The V and J ends lost 3 bases and 0 bases, in that order; junction bases with no gene match: 5. DNA for the CDR3: TGTGCCAGTAGTATCGATGGGACTAGCGGGGGAAGCACAGATACGCAGTATTTT. This encodes CASSIDGTSGGSTDTQYF.

This clone has just a few counts. This chain links TRBV2 with TRBJ1-1, with D possibly matching TRBD1 (5 bases). CDR3 length equals 14 residues. CDR1 and CDR2 from the germline V gene are SNHLY and FYNNEI. V was pared by 5 bases and J by 1 base, with 11 bases between. The CDR3 spells CASSRQSQNTEAFF. CDR3 bases: TGTGCCAGCAGTAGACAGTCTCAGAACACTGAAGCTTTCTTT.

V is TRBV2 and J is TRBJ2-7; D is uncertain. Germline loops: CDR1 SNHLY, CDR2 FYNNEI. The CDR3 loop spans 13 amino acids. The ends were cut back, 2 bases at V and 1 base at J, with 6 bases in the middle. CDR3 protein: CASSERTSYEQYF. The DNA for the CDR3 is TGTGCCAGCAGTGAAAGGACGTCCTACGAGCAGTACTTC.

The rearrangement joins TRBV9 to TRBJ1-5, with 8 nucleotides matching TRBD1. Germline V gives CDR1 SGDLS, CDR2 YYNGEE. V trimming: 3 bases; J trimming: 4 bases; junction bases outside the gene matches: 0. The CDR3 is 13 residues long. For the CDR3, the DNA is TGTGCCAGCAGCGGGACAGGGAATCAGCCCCAGCATTTT. This gives the protein CASSGTGNQPQHF.

This chain joins TRBV5-4 and TRBJ1-4, with TRBD1 identical over 9 bases. V gave up 5 bases and J gave up 6 bases; unmatched junction bases: 5. The CDR3 consists of 14 residues. The V gene's germline CDR1 is SGHNT and CDR2 YYREEE (reference sequence). CDR3 DNA sequence: TGTGCCAGCAGGCTTTGGACAGGGGATGAAAAACTGTTTTTT. This gives the protein CASRLWTGDEKLFF.